The present T cell receptor (beta chain) was sequenced within a study of T cells in Graves' hyperthyroidism and ophthalmopathy. Study-wide results and limits: Ophthalmopathy cases were set apart from stable hyperthyroidism by a 13 V-J model. Among thyroid clonotypes expanded above 0.001, most also appeared in blood.

Amplification targeted TCR beta CDR3 regions from RNA transcripts. When the TCR CDR3 underwent first-round RT-PCR, the HTBI primer set was used. TCRdb re-derived calls from the multiplex PCR reads in MiXCR, one entry per CDR3 protein. The sample has about 500,000 distinct CDR3 sequences, 16% seen once. The V gene's germline CDR1 is MNHEY and CDR2 SVGEGT. V lost 8 bases and J lost 6, with 11 bases in between. This CDR3 has 11 residues. This clonotype was observed a few times. What it recognizes is unknown. Under 3 months was the duration of disease in ophthalmopathy patients, who also had a Clinical Activity Score of at least 3 and a NOSPECS grade of at least 4. PBMCs were derived from approximately 10 ml fresh peripheral blood.

The sample was blood. J is TRBJ2-7 and V is TRBV6-2 or TRBV6-3; TRBD1 might be the D (5 bases). The clonotype comes from a woman in her twenties or thirties with Graves' ophthalmopathy. This CDR3 is CASGHSPEQYF. In nucleotides, the CDR3 is TGTGCCAGCGGACATAGTCCCGAGCAGTACTTC.